These 2 T cell receptor beta chains were all obtained from the same sample, sequenced in a study of human T cells and chemical hapten exposure. Time point reported: patch test 2, 6 weeks after DPC sensitization. Documented treatment: therapeutic diphenylcyclopropenone sensitization with weekly scalp DPC. TCRdb itself ran the RACE reads through MiXCR, one entry per CDR3 protein. The sample shows about 350,000 distinct CDR3 sequences, just under 6.5% of them seen only once. The specimen comprised whole blood, sampled in connection with sensitization to the hapten diphenylcyclopropenone (DPC). All receptors derive from a woman aged 18-29 years with alopecia areata. Some clones in this sample may be carry-over from other donors' samples.

This clonotype was counted ten times or more. V is TRBV6-1 and J is TRBJ1-4; 8 bases map to TRBD1. Germline V gene sequence: CDR1 MNHNS, CDR2 SASEGT. J was trimmed by 0 bases and V by 6 bases; bases with no gene match: 12. This CDR3 is built from 18 residues. The CDR3 protein is CASSHGRTGIATNEKLFF. Written as DNA, the CDR3 is TGTGCCAGCAGCCATGGGCGGACAGGGATCGCAACTAATGAAAAACTGTTTTTT.

The V and J genes are TRBV5-6 and TRBJ2-7, with 7 bases matching TRBD1. CDR1 and CDR2 from the germline V gene are SGHDT and YYEEEE. The CDR3 runs to 12 residues. The V segment lost 4 bases and the J segment 4 bases; nucleotides outside the gene matches: 2. CDR3 DNA: TGTGCCAGCAGCACGGACAGGTACGAGCAGTACTTC. This sequence encodes CASSTDRYEQYF.